This T cell receptor (beta chain) appears in the sequencing data of a study of blood T cell repertoires in COVID-19. Looking at the study overall: Sites in the United States, Italy and Spain provided acute and convalescent COVID-19 samples. Sources were T cells, B-cell-depleted T cells, or PBMCs; the material itself was cDNA or gDNA.

The repertoire was sequenced with immunoSEQ multiplex PCR; TCRdb's copy has only in-frame clones and lacks some. The data contain around 260,000 clones, 85% of them singletons. The germline CDR1 and CDR2 sequences are MNHNS and SASEGT. V was pared by 1 base and J by 4 bases, with 7 bases of the junction left unmatched. The CDR3 totals 16 residues. The chain couples TRBV6-1 to TRBJ1-3, with 7 bases identical to TRBD1. The sample consisted of peripheral blood. The receptor comes from a human donor in a cohort sampled during active COVID-19. CDR3 in DNA: TGTGCCAGCAGTGAAGTCCTTTGGACAGGCGGAAACACCATATATTTT. It is translated as CASSEVLWTGGNTIYF.